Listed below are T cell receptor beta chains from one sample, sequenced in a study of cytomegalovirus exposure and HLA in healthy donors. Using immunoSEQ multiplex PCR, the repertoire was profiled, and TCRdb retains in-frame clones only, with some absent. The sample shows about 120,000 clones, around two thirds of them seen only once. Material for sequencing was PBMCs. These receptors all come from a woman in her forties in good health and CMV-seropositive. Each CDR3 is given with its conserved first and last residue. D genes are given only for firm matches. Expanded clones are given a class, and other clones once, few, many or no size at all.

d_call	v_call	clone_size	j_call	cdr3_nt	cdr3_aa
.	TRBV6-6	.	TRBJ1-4	TGTGCCAGCAGTTACAACAGGGCTCATAATGAAAAACTGTTTTTT	CASSYNRAHNEKLFF
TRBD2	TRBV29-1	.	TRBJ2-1	TGCAGCGTTGAAAGGACTAGCGGGAGGGCCGGCGAGCAGTTCTTC	CSVERTSGRAGEQFF
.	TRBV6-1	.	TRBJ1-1	TGTGCCAGCAGTGAAGCGAGGACAGCTATGAACACTGAAGCTTTCTTT	CASSEARTAMNTEAFF
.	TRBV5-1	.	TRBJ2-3	TGCGCCAGCAGCTTGATGGGACAAACCACAGATACGCAGTATTTT	CASSLMGQTTDTQYF
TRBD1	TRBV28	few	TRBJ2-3	TGTGCCAGCAGTTTATCGGGACAGGGGAGCACAGATACGCAGTATTTT	CASSLSGQGSTDTQYF
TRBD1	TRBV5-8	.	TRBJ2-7	TGTGCCAGCAGCTTGGGGTTTTCAGAGACAGGGGATGGAGAGCAGTACTTC	CASSLGFSETGDGEQYF
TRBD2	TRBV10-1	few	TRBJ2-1	TGCGCCAGCAGTGAAGGAGTAGCGGGAGTTAACAATGAGCAGTTCTTC	CASSEGVAGVNNEQFF
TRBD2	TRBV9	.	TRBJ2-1	TGTGCCAGCAGCGTAGGCCATAGCGGGACCTCCAATGAGCAGTTCTTC	CASSVGHSGTSNEQFF
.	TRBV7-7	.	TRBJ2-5	TGTGCTAGCAGCTTCCAACAGGGTCCGGGGGAGACCCAGTACTTC	CASSFQQGPGETQYF
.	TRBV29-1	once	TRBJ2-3	TGCAGCGTTGCGGGGAGCCTCACAGATACGCAGTATTTT	CSVAGSLTDTQYF
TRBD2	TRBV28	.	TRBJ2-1	TGTGCCAGCAGCGTGGGCGGGAGCGGCAACAATGAGCAGTTCTTC	CASSVGGSGNNEQFF
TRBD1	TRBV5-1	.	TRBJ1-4	TGCGCCAGTAGAGGGACAGCAACTAATGAAAAACTGTTTTTT	CASRGTATNEKLFF
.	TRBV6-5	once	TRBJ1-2	TGTGCCAGCAGTTACTCGAAGGGGTTGGGCTACACCTTC	CASSYSKGLGYTF
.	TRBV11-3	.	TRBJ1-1	TGTGCCAGCACAGGTTTTGGGTACACTGAAGCTTTCTTT	CASTGFGYTEAFF
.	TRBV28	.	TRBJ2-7	TGTGCCAGCAGTCCCGCCGGACTCCTCCCAACCCCCTACGAGCAGTACTTC	CASSPAGLLPTPYEQYF
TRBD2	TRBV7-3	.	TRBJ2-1	TGTGCCAGCAGCTCGGCTAGCGGGGTAGGGTCTTACAATGAGCAGTTCTTC	CASSSASGVGSYNEQFF
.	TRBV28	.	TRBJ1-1	TGTGCCAGCAGTTTAGTCCCCGGCGGAACAACTGAAGCTTTCTTT	CASSLVPGGTTEAFF
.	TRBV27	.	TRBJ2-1	TGTGCCAGCAGTTTGTGGGGGCACGACAATGAGCAGTTCTTC	CASSLWGHDNEQFF
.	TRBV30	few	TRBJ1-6	TGTGCCTGGAGTGTCGCGGGGGTTAATTCACCCCTCCACTTT	CAWSVAGVNSPLHF
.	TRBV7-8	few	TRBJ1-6	TGTGCCAGCAGCTTAGAGGGAGACTCACCCCTCCACTTT	CASSLEGDSPLHF
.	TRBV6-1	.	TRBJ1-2	TGTGCCAGCAGTGATGGGCAGCCCGACTATGGCTACACCTTC	CASSDGQPDYGYTF
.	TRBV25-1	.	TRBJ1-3	TGTGCCAGCAGTGAAGGGGGCAGAGGTGGAAACACCATATATTTT	CASSEGGRGGNTIYF